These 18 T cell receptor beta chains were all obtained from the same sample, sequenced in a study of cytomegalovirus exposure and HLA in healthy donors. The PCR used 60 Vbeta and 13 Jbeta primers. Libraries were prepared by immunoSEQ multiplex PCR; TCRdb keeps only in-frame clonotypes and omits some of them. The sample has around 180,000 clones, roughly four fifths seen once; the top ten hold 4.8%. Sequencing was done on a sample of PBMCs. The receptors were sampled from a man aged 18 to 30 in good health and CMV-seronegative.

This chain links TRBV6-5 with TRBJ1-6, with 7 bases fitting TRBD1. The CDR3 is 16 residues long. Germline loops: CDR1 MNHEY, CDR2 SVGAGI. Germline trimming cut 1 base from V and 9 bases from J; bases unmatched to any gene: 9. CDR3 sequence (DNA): TGTGCCAGCAGTTACTTCCGGGCAGGGGGTGGTTCACCCCTCCACTTT. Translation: CASSYFRAGGGSPLHF.

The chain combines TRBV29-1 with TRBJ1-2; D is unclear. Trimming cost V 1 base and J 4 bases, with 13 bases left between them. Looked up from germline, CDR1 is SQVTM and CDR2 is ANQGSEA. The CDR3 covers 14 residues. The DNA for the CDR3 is TGCAGCGTTGAAGGCGAGGGATCGGGCTATGGCTACACCTTC. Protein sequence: CSVEGEGSGYGYTF.

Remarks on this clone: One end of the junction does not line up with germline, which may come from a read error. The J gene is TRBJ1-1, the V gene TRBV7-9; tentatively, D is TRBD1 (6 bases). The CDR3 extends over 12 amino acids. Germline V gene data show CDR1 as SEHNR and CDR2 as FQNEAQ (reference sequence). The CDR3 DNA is TGTTCCAGCAGCGCCGACAGGATAGAAGCTTTCTTT. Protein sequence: CSSSADRIEAFF.

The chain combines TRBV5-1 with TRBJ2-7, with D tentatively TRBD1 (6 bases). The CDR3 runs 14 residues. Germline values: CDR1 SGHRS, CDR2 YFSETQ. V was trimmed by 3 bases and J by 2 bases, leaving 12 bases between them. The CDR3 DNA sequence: TGCGCCAGCAGCTCGTACAGGGACCCCTACGAGCAGTACTTC. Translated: CASSSYRDPYEQYF.

The CDR3 DNA sequence: TGCGCCAGCAGCTTGTTGACGAGGGACACTGAAGCTTTCTTT. This codes for CASSLLTRDTEAFF. V gene TRBV5-1 combines with J gene TRBJ1-1; unclear D gene. Germline lookup yields CDR1 SGHRS and CDR2 YFSETQ. Trimming left V 1 base short and J 3 bases short, with 10 bases between. The CDR3 spans 14 residues.

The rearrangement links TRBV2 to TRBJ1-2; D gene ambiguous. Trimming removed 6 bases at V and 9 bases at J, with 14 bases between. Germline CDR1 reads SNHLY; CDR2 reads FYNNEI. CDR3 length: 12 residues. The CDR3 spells CASSLTEASYTF. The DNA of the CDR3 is TGTGCCAGCAGCCTGACGGAGGCCAGCTACACCTTC.

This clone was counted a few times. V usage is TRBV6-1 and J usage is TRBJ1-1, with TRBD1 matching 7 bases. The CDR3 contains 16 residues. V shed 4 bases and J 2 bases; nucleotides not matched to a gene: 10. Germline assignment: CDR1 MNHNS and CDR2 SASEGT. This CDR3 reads CASSVIGTATNTEAFF. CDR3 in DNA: TGTGCCAGCAGTGTCATCGGGACAGCGACCAACACTGAAGCTTTCTTT.

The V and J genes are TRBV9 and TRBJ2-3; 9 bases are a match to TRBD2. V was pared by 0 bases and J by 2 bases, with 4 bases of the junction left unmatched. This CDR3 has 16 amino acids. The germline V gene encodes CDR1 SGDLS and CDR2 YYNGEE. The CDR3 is CASSVGPSGDTDTQYF. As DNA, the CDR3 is TGTGCCAGCAGCGTAGGACCTAGCGGGGACACAGATACGCAGTATTTT.

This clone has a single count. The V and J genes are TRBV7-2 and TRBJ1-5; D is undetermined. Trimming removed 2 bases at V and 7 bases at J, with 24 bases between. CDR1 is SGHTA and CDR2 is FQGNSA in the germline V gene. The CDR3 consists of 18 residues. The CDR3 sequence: CASSLISCCRGYEQPQHF. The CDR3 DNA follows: TGTGCCAGCAGCTTAATTTCGTGCTGTAGAGGGTACGAACAGCCCCAGCATTTT.

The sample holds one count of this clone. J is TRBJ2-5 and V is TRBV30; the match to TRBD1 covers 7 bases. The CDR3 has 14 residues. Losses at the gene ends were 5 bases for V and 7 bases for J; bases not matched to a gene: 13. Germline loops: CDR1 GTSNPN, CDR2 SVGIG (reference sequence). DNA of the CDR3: TGTGCCTGGGGTATAAACAGGGGAATAGGGACCCAGTACTTC. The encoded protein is CAWGINRGIGTQYF.

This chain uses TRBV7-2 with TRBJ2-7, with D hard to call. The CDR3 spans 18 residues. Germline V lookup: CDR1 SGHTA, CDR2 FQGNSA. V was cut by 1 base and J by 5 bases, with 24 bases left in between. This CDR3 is CASSLGWPNHDSRNEQYF. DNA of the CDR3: TGTGCCAGCAGCTTAGGGTGGCCTAATCACGATTCGAGGAACGAGCAGTACTTC.

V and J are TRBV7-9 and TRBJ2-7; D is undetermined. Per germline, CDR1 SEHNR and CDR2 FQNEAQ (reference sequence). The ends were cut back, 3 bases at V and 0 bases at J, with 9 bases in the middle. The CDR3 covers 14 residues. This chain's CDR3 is CASSFAASSYEQYF. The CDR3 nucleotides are TGTGCCAGCAGCTTCGCGGCTAGCTCCTACGAGCAGTACTTC.

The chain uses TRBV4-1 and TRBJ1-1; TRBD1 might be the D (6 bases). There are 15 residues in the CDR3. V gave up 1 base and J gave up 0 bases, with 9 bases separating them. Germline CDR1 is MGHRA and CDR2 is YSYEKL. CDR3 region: CASSQGTGLNTEAFF. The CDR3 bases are TGCGCCAGCAGCCAAGGAACAGGGCTGAACACTGAAGCTTTCTTT.

The CDR3 bases are TGCAGCGTCTTTACAGGGGTTGACTATGGCTACACCTTC. It yields the protein CSVFTGVDYGYTF. V is TRBV29-1 and J is TRBJ1-2; the match to TRBD1 covers 7 bases. The CDR3 is 13 residues long. Per the germline V gene, CDR1 is SQVTM and CDR2 is ANQGSEA. V trimming: 6 bases; J trimming: 3 bases; junction bases outside the gene matches: 7.

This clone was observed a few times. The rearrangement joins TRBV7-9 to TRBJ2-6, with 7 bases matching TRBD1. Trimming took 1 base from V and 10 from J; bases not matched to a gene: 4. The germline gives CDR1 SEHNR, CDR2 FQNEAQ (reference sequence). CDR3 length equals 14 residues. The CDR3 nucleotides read TGTGCCAGCAGCTTAGAGGGGGCACCAAACGTCCTGACTTTC. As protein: CASSLEGAPNVLTF.

The CDR3 DNA reads TGTGCCAGCAGTTCGGGGAATGCGGCCGCTACACCCCTCCACTTT. It translates to CASSSGNAAATPLHF. The chain uses TRBV6-5 and TRBJ1-6; D gene unclear. This CDR3 is 15 amino acids long. The germline V and J ends were trimmed by 4 bases and 11 bases, with 18 bases remaining between them. Looked up from germline, CDR1 is MNHEY and CDR2 is SVGAGI.

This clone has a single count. The CDR3 protein is CASSSASPGQGKTQYF. Written as DNA, the CDR3 is TGTGCCAGCAGTTCAGCCTCGCCGGGACAGGGGAAGACCCAGTACTTC. V gene TRBV27 combines with J gene TRBJ2-5; 10 bases align to TRBD1. Trimming removed 4 bases from V and 6 bases from J; junction bases left unmatched: 11. Looked up from germline, CDR1 is MNHEY and CDR2 is SMNVEV (reference sequence). The CDR3 sequence is 16 residues long.

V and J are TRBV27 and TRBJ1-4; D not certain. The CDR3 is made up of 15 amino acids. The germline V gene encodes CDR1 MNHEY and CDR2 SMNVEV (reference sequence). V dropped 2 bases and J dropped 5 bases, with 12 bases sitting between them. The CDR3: CASSLRQAINEKLFF. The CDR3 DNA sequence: TGTGCCAGCAGTTTACGCCAGGCAATAAATGAAAAACTGTTTTTT.